This T cell receptor beta chain was captured by sequencing in a study of blood T cells in healthy people across ages. Study-level findings and limits: Per million T cells, TCR beta diversity dropped roughly linearly as age increased.

This clonotype has a handful of counts. Its target is unknown. CDR3 size: 13 residues. Trimming at V came to 6 bases and at J to 4 bases, leaving 5 bases not matched to a gene. Every donor contributed about 10 milliliters of peripheral blood by blood draw. Sample-barcoded 5' priming and a J-beta primer mix drove a second PCR of about 7 to 12 cycles. A 12-random-nucleotide template-switch adaptor tagged each cDNA molecule. TCRdb reprocessed the 5' RACE reads with MiXCR, giving one entry per CDR3 protein. The table records hundreds of thousands of distinct CDR3 sequences, about 30% of them present only once.

The receptor was derived from a woman of 80 years or more in good health. This rearrangement joins TRBV12-3 or TRBV12-4 to TRBJ1-2; 7 nucleotides match TRBD1. Sequences were obtained from blood. CDR3 sequence: CASRVQGSYGYTF. Written as DNA, the CDR3 is TGTGCCAGCAGGGTACAGGGGTCCTATGGCTACACCTTC.